The clone carrying this T cell receptor (beta chain) was seen at least ten times. The antigen is unknown. Using its own MiXCR run on the multiplex PCR reads, TCRdb lists one record per CDR3 protein. The sample holds approximately 90,000 distinct CDR3 sequences; approximately 30% are singletons and the top ten take 7.5% to 10%. The lymph nodes were axillary draining lymph nodes from breast cancer patients. The data were taken from a study of breast tumors, draining lymph nodes, adjacent tissues. Whole-study results and caveats: Tumor and nontumor repertoires were significantly more similar in luminal-like than in basal-like breast cancer. That most tumor T cells come from lymph nodes remained unproven. Tumor TCR diversity was below lymph nodes but above nontumor tissue. Data fit most tumor T cells coming from lymph node, expanding in tumor.

The germline V gene encodes CDR1 SNHLY and CDR2 FYNNEI. This CDR3 has 13 residues. The V and J ends lost 8 bases and 5 bases, in that order; junction bases with no gene match: 8. The chain couples TRBV2 to TRBJ2-7; TRBD2 aligns across 8 bases. The specimen sequenced was axillary lymph node tissue. This receptor was taken from a female donor with breast cancer. Some clones in this sample may be carry-over from other donors' samples. The CDR3 here is CASGREGQNEQYF. The CDR3 nucleotides are TGTGCCAGCGGCCGGGAGGGCCAAAACGAGCAGTACTTC.